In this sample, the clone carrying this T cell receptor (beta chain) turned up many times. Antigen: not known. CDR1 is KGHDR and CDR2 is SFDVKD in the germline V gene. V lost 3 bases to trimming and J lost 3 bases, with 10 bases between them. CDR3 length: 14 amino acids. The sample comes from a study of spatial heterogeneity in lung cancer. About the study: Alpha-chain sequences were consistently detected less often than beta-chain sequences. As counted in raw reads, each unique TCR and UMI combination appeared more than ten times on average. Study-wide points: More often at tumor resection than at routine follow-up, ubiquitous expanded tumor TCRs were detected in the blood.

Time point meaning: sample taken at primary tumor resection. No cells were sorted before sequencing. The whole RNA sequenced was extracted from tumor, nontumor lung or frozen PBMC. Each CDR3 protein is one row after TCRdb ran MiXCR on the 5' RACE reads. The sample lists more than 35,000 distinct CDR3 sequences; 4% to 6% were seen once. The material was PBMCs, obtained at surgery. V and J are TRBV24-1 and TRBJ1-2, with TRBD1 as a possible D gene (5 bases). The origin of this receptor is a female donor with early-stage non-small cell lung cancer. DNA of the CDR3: TGTGCCACCAGTGATCGTGACAGATACTATGGCTACACCTTC. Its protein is CATSDRDRYYGYTF.